Listed here is a single T cell receptor beta chain. The sample has other DNA sequences that encode this CDR3 too. The data were taken from a study of blood T cell repertoires in COVID-19. Study background: Acute and convalescent COVID-19 specimens originated in the United States, Italy and Spain.

Original handling: The assay estimated nucleated cells by amplifying reference gene primers. Sequencing was performed with immunoSEQ multiplex PCR; in TCRdb, only in-frame clones are kept and a portion is missing. That table supplies the V and J calls and clone size; D and trimming were determined from the DNA. Counted here are 100,000 to 120,000 clones, around 81% occurring once; the ten biggest clones make up less than 45%. The length of the CDR3 is 15 residues. Germline CDR1 is KGHSH and CDR2 is LQKENI. Between the trimmed V and J ends, which lost 3 bases and 1 base, there was a span of 7 bases. This chain connects TRBV18 to TRBJ2-6, with D possibly matching TRBD1 (5 bases). Sequenced input: peripheral blood. The clonotype comes from an elderly man with acute or convalescent COVID-19. The CDR3 nucleotides read TGTGCCAGCTCACCCTCAGGGTCTGGGGCCAACGTCCTGACTTTC. As protein: CASSPSGSGANVLTF.